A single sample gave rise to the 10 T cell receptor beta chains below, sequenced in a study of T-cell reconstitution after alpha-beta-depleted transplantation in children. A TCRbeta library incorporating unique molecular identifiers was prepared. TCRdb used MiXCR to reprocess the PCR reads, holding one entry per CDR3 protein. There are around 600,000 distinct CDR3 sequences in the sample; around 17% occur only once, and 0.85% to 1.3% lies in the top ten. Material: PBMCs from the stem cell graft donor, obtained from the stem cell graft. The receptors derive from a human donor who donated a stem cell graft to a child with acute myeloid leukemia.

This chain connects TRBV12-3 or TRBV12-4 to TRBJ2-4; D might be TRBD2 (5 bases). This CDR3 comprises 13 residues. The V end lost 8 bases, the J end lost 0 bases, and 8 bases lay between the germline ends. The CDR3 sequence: CASLREAKNIQYF. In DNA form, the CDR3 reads TGTGCCAGCTTGAGGGAAGCCAAAAACATTCAGTACTTC.

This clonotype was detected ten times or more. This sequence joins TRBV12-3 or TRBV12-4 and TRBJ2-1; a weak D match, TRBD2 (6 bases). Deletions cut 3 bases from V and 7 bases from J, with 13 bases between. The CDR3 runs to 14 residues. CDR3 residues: CASSLGGRYNEQFF. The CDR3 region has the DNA TGTGCCAGCAGTTTGGGGGGTAGGTATAATGAGCAGTTCTTC.

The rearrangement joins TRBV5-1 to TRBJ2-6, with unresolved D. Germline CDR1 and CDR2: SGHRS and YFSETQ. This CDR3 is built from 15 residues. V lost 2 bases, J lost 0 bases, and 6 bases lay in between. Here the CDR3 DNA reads TGCGCCAGCAGCTTATACAACTCTGGGGCCAACGTCCTGACTTTC. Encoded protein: CASSLYNSGANVLTF. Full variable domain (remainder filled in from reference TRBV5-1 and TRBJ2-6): KAGVTQTPRYLIKTRGQQVTLSCSPISGHRSVSWYQQTPGQGLQFLFEYFSETQRNKGNFPGRFSGRQFSNSRSEMNVSTLELGDSALYLCASSLYNSGANVLTFGAGSRLTVL.

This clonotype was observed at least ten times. The CDR3 DNA reads TGTGCCAGCACCCACAGGGGCGTAAACTATGGCTACACCTTC. Its translation is CASTHRGVNYGYTF. J is TRBJ1-2 and V is TRBV7-2; 7 nucleotides match TRBD1. Per germline, CDR1 SGHTA and CDR2 FQGNSA. This CDR3 is 14 amino acids long. V shed 7 bases, J shed 2 bases, and the junction held 7 bases outside the gene matches.

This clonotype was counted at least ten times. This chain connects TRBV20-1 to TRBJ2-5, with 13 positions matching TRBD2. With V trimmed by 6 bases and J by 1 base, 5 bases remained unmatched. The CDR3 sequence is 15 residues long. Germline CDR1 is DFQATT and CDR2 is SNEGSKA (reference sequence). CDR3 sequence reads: CSAPTSGGFQETQYF. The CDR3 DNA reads TGCAGTGCCCCGACTAGCGGGGGGTTCCAAGAGACCCAGTACTTC.

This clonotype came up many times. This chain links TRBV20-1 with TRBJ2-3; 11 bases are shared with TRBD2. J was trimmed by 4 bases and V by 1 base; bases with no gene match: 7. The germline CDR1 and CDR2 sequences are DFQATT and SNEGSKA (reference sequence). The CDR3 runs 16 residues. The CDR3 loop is CSARGPSGGTADTQYF. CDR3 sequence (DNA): TGCAGTGCTAGAGGACCTAGCGGGGGGACGGCAGATACGCAGTATTTT.

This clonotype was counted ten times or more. CDR3 in DNA: TGTGCCAGCAGCGCTGTCGGGTCCTACGAGCAGTACTTC. Protein: CASSAVGSYEQYF. The chain couples TRBV13 to TRBJ2-7; no firm D call. Germline assignment: CDR1 PRHDT and CDR2 FYEKMQ (reference sequence). This CDR3 has 13 residues. V gave up 5 bases and J gave up 1 base, with 9 bases separating them.

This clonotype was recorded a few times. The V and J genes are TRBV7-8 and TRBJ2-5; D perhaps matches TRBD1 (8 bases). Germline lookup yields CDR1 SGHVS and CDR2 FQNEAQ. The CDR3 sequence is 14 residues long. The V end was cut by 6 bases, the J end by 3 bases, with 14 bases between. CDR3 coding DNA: TGTGCCAGCAGTGGGGGGGGACAGGAAGAGACCCAGTACTTC. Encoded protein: CASSGGGQEETQYF.

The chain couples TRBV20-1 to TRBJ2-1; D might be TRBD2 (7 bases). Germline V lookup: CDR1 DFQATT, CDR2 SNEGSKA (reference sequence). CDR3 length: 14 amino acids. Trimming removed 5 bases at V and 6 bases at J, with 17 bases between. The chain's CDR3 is CSAFGGASLNEQFF. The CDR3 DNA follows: TGCAGTGCTTTTGGGGGGGCTAGTCTCAATGAGCAGTTCTTC.

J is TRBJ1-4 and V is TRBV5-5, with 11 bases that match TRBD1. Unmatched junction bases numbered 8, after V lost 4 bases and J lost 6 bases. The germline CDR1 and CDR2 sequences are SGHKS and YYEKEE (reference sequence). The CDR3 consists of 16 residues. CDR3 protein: CASSHGTGGTDEKLFF. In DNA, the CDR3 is TGTGCCAGCAGCCATGGGACAGGGGGAACGGATGAAAAACTGTTTTTT.